This T cell receptor (beta chain) was obtained from a study of immune cell composition in non-small cell lung cancer. Overall study: Most cases were lung adenocarcinoma or squamous cell carcinoma.

Germline-derived CDR1 and CDR2 are SGHTA and FQGNSA. Trimming stripped 5 bases from V and 3 bases from J, with 8 bases between. This CDR3 comprises 13 residues. General study points: Adenocarcinomas with higher top tumour-associated clone frequency had more reactive TILs. Shared sequences between tumour-reactive and dominant in vivo clones were not proven.

Only in-frame clones appear in the TCRdb table, and some are missing; sequencing was by immunoSEQ multiplex PCR. The repertoire consists of roughly 3,000 clones, with 75% occurring once and the leading ten covering more than 10%. On this clone: As yet, its antigen is unknown.

Sample: lung tumor tissue. The rearrangement joins TRBV7-2 to TRBJ2-1; possibly TRBD1 for D (5 bases). This sequence was found in a human donor with non-small cell lung cancer. The CDR3 nucleotides read TGTGCCAGCAGCGTGACAGACTACAATGAGCAGTTCTTC. This codes for CASSVTDYNEQFF. Drawing the rest from reference TRBV7-2 and TRBJ2-1, the complete variable domain is GAGVSQSPSNKVTEKGKDVELRCDPISGHTALYWYRQSLGQGLEFLIYFQGNSAPDKSGLPSDRFSAERTGGSVSTLTIQRTQQEDSAVYLCASSVTDYNEQFFGPGTRLTVL.